This record concerns one TCR beta chain sequence. As yet, its antigen is unknown. The entry originates in a study of cytomegalovirus exposure and HLA in healthy donors. Study background: According to later analysis, the same platform produced the approximately 120 validation and 666 first-cohort repertoires. Regarding the study as a whole: Subsequent analysis of the 110 or so validation repertoires found a tendency for first-cohort TCR clusters to co-occur. Researchers catalogued roughly 150 TCR beta chains as cytomegalovirus-associated. In vitro work confirmed that a few CMV-associated chains recognize CMV antigens.

CDR3 length: 14 amino acids. Germline V gene lookup returns CDR1 MNHEY and CDR2 SVGAGI. V was trimmed by 4 bases and J by 4 bases, leaving 11 bases between them. Sequenced by immunoSEQ multiplex PCR; TCRdb stores in-frame clones only, minus some. The repertoire holds roughly 300,000 clones, with around 90% as singletons. The TCR was taken from a woman aged 25 to 39 in good health and CMV-seropositive. This chain joins TRBV6-5 and TRBJ2-1; D may be TRBD2 (6 bases). Sequencing was performed on PBMCs. CDR3 region: CASSSGTVYNEQFF. The CDR3 DNA reads as TGTGCCAGCAGTTCGGGGACTGTTTACAATGAGCAGTTCTTC.